The sequence of this TCR beta chain was determined in a study of blood T cells in healthy people across ages. Study results and caveats: Comparison with aged donors showed that long-lived donors had more naive CD4+ cells and higher diversity.

The J segment lost 5 bases and the V segment lost 3 bases, leaving 10 bases of the junction unmatched. CDR3 length: 16 amino acids. Per the germline V gene, CDR1 is ENHRY and CDR2 is SYGVKD. Alongside a J-beta primer mix, a sample-barcoded 5' primer served in a second PCR lasting about 6 to 12 cycles. At least 2.5 million CDR3-containing paired-end reads were obtained per sample. TCRdb recomputed calls from the 5' RACE reads with MiXCR, one row per CDR3 protein. The sample holds over 1.5 million distinct CDR3 sequences, just under 50% seen once. There are a few counts of this clonotype. What it recognizes is unknown.

This clonotype originated in a woman between 40 and 50 years old in good health. Sequenced sample: blood. This chain uses TRBV10-3 with TRBJ2-7; 10 nucleotides line up with TRBD2. The CDR3 here is CAISELGASGGNEQYF. CDR3 coding DNA: TGTGCCATCAGTGAATTGGGGGCTAGCGGGGGAAACGAGCAGTACTTC.